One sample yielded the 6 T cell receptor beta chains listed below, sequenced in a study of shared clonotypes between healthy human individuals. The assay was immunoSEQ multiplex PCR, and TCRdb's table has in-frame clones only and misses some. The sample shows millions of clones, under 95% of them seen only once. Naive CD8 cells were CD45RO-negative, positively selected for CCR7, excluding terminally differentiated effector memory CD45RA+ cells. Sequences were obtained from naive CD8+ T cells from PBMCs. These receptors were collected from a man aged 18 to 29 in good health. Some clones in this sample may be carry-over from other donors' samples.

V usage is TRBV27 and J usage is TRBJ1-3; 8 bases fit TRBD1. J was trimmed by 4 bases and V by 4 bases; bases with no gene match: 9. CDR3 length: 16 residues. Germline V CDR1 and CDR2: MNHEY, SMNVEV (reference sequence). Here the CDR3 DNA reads TGTGCCAGCAGTTCCCCCTCCCGGGACAGGGGAAACACCATATATTTT. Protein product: CASSSPSRDRGNTIYF.

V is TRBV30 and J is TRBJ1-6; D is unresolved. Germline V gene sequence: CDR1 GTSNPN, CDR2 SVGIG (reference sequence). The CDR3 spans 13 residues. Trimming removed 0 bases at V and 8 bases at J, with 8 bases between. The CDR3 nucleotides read TGTGCCTGGAGTGTACTTGCGTATTCACCCCTCCACTTT. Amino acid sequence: CAWSVLAYSPLHF.

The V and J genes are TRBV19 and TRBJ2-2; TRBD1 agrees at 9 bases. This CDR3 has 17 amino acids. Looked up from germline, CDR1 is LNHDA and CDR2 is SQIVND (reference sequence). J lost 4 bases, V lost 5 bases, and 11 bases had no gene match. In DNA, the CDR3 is TGTGCCAGTAGTCCAATCCCGGGACAGGGCGGCACCGGGGAGCTGTTTTTT. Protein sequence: CASSPIPGQGGTGELFF.

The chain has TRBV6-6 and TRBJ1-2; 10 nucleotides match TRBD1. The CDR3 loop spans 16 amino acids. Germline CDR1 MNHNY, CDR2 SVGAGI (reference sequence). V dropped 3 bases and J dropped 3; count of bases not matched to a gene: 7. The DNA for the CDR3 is TGTGCCAGCAGTTATCAAGGACAGGGGGACGACTATGGCTACACCTTC. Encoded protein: CASSYQGQGDDYGYTF.

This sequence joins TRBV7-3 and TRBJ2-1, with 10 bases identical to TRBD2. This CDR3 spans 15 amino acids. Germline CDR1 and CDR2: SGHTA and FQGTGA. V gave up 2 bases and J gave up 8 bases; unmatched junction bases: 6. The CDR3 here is CASSLLAGAFDEQFF. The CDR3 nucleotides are TGTGCCAGCAGCTTACTAGCGGGAGCCTTCGATGAGCAGTTCTTC.

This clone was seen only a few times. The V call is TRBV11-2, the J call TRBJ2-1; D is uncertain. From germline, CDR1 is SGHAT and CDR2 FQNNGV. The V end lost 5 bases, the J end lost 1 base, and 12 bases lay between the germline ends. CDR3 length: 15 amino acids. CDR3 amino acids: CASSQGWSSYNEQFF. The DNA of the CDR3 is TGTGCCAGCAGCCAAGGATGGTCTTCCTACAATGAGCAGTTCTTC.